The rows below give T cell receptor beta chains drawn from one sample of a study of CD4 T cells in relation to SARS-CoV-2 and coronaviruses. No cognate antigen is known for these TCRs. Repertoires were generated with immunoSEQ multiplex PCR, while TCRdb's copy carries only in-frame clones and drops some. The sample shows approximately 20,000 clones, approximately 68% of them seen only once. The source material was CD4+ T cells from PBMCs, cultured in vitro. These receptors all come from a human donor in good health. Both conserved end residues are part of each CDR3. A D gene is named only where the DNA matches it firmly. The listing skips clone size in some rows; elsewhere it reads once, few, many or a size class.

V gene: TRBV14
J gene: TRBJ1-1
clone size: .
D gene: .
CDR3 protein: CASSQGTTEAFF
CDR3 DNA: TGTGCCAGCAGCCAGGGGACCACTGAAGCTTTCTTT

V gene: TRBV6-4
J gene: TRBJ2-3
clone size: .
D gene: TRBD2
CDR3 protein: CASRGSGTDTQYF
CDR3 DNA: TGTGCCAGCAGGGGTAGCGGGACAGATACGCAGTATTTT

V gene: TRBV7-2
J gene: TRBJ2-3
clone size: .
D gene: TRBD2
CDR3 protein: CASSLGAGGTDTQYF
CDR3 DNA: TGTGCCAGCAGCTTAGGAGCGGGGGGCACAGATACGCAGTATTTT

V gene: TRBV6-5
J gene: TRBJ2-5
clone size: .
D gene: .
CDR3 protein: CASSYHHDRRETQYF
CDR3 DNA: TGTGCCAGCAGTTACCATCATGACAGGCGGGAGACCCAGTACTTC

V gene: TRBV3-1/TRBV3-2
J gene: TRBJ1-3
clone size: few
D gene: .
CDR3 protein: CASSQQALSGNTIYF
CDR3 DNA: TGTGCCAGCAGCCAACAGGCTCTGTCTGGAAACACCATATATTTT

V gene: TRBV4-3
J gene: TRBJ2-7
clone size: few
D gene: .
CDR3 protein: CASSQDIRGYEQYF
CDR3 DNA: TGCGCCAGCAGCCAAGATATTCGGGGCTACGAGCAGTACTTC

V gene: TRBV6-4
J gene: TRBJ2-5
clone size: .
D gene: TRBD1
CDR3 protein: CASSDPLPPLHRDSKKQETQYF
CDR3 DNA: TGTGCCAGCAGTGACCCCCTCCCACCTCTCCATCGGGACAGCAAAAAACAAGAGACCCAGTACTTC

V gene: TRBV6-5
J gene: TRBJ2-1
clone size: few
D gene: .
CDR3 protein: CASSYRRGYEQFF
CDR3 DNA: TGTGCCAGCAGTTACAGGAGGGGCTATGAGCAGTTCTTC

V gene: TRBV19
J gene: TRBJ2-2
clone size: .
D gene: .
CDR3 protein: CASTTVDAGELFF
CDR3 DNA: .

V gene: TRBV19
J gene: TRBJ1-6
clone size: few
D gene: .
CDR3 protein: CASSKTGGDGTPLHF
CDR3 DNA: TGTGCCAGTAGTAAAACGGGGGGTGACGGGACACCCCTCCACTTT

V gene: TRBV5-1
J gene: TRBJ2-7
clone size: once
D gene: .
CDR3 protein: CASSLDYEQYF
CDR3 DNA: TGCGCCAGCAGCTTGGACTACGAGCAGTACTTC

V gene: TRBV4-1
J gene: TRBJ2-3
clone size: .
D gene: .
CDR3 protein: CASSQDTGDPITDTQYF
CDR3 DNA: TGCGCCAGCAGCCAAGATACTGGGGACCCTATCACAGATACGCAGTATTTT

V gene: TRBV6-2/TRBV6-3
J gene: TRBJ2-5
clone size: .
D gene: .
CDR3 protein: CASSRFPSATQYF
CDR3 DNA: TGTGCCAGCAGCCGGTTCCCCAGTGCAACCCAGTACTTC

V gene: TRBV4-2
J gene: TRBJ2-2
clone size: .
D gene: .
CDR3 protein: CASQGGSFGELFF
CDR3 DNA: TGTGCCAGCCAAGGAGGTAGTTTCGGGGAGCTGTTTTTT

V gene: TRBV6-2/TRBV6-3
J gene: TRBJ2-7
clone size: .
D gene: TRBD2
CDR3 protein: CASSRLAGASYEQYF
CDR3 DNA: TGTGCCAGCAGTAGACTAGCGGGGGCCTCCTACGAGCAGTACTTC